Listed below are T cell receptor beta chains from one sample, sequenced in a study of radiation and T cells in renal cell carcinoma. Profiled with immunoSEQ multiplex PCR; TCRdb holds only in-frame clones, not every one. The sample has about 130,000 clones; about 88% are singletons. The starting material was blood, obtained from a patient whose treatment included radiotherapy and nephrectomy. The source of these receptors is a woman in her forties or fifties with renal cell carcinoma. Both conserved end residues are trimmed from each CDR3.

J gene: TRBJ1-3; V gene: TRBV19; CDR3 protein: ASKGDTINSGNTIY
J gene: TRBJ2-7; V gene: TRBV19; CDR3 protein: ASSITGQTYEQY
J gene: TRBJ1-2; V gene: TRBV7-2; CDR3 protein: ASSLGSRGQGYGYT
J gene: TRBJ2-7; V gene: TRBV19; CDR3 protein: ASSPQVGSYEQY
J gene: TRBJ1-5; V gene: TRBV5-1; CDR3 protein: ASSLAQGSDQPQH
J gene: TRBJ2-5; V gene: TRBV27; CDR3 protein: ASSVDPVQTQY
J gene: TRBJ2-6; V gene: TRBV4-2; CDR3 protein: ASSQDGQGASGANVLT
J gene: TRBJ1-2; V gene: TRBV6-5; CDR3 protein: ASSSQGRGYT
J gene: TRBJ1-4; V gene: TRBV19; CDR3 protein: ASSPRTATNEKLF
J gene: TRBJ1-1; V gene: TRBV11-3; CDR3 protein: ASSSVGVNTEAF
J gene: TRBJ2-7; V gene: TRBV1; CDR3 protein: TSSLHQTDRFYEQY
J gene: TRBJ1-3; V gene: TRBV29-1; CDR3 protein: SVASGNTIY
J gene: TRBJ2-3; V gene: TRBV4-3; CDR3 protein: ASSQERRDTQY
J gene: TRBJ1-3; V gene: TRBV6-1; CDR3 protein: ASSAGTAHSGNTIY
J gene: TRBJ1-3; V gene: TRBV7-7; CDR3 protein: ASSASGGGNTIY
J gene: TRBJ1-1; V gene: TRBV5-4; CDR3 protein: ASSPWTVNTEAF
J gene: TRBJ1-2; V gene: TRBV4-1; CDR3 protein: ASSQVGLNYGYT
J gene: TRBJ2-4; V gene: TRBV9; CDR3 protein: ASSGGDVLAKNIQY
J gene: TRBJ1-6; V gene: TRBV9; CDR3 protein: ASSVDNGNSPLH
J gene: TRBJ1-6; V gene: TRBV11-1; CDR3 protein: ASSSWDRSSYNSPLH
J gene: TRBJ1-2; V gene: TRBV7-2; CDR3 protein: ASSLLPYLGGYT
J gene: TRBJ1-6; V gene: TRBV9; CDR3 protein: ASSVSPSTEYNSPLH
J gene: TRBJ1-3; V gene: TRBV5-4; CDR3 protein: ASSQDRPSGNTIY
J gene: TRBJ2-3; V gene: TRBV7-8; CDR3 protein: ASSLGLVGTDTQY
J gene: TRBJ2-4; V gene: TRBV2; CDR3 protein: ASRREVAKNIQY
J gene: TRBJ2-1; V gene: TRBV25-1; CDR3 protein: ASSERSHNEQF
J gene: TRBJ2-3; V gene: TRBV15; CDR3 protein: ATSTGADTQY
J gene: TRBJ2-1; V gene: TRBV21-1; CDR3 protein: ATLDPLAGGPWSYNEQF
J gene: TRBJ2-2; V gene: TRBV6-6; CDR3 protein: ASRRDKGTGELF
J gene: TRBJ1-1; V gene: TRBV19; CDR3 protein: ASGNRDRGTEAF
J gene: TRBJ2-3; V gene: TRBV11-2; CDR3 protein: ASSLWASTDTQY
J gene: TRBJ1-2; V gene: TRBV5-6; CDR3 protein: ASSEGQGAVYGYT
J gene: TRBJ2-5; V gene: TRBV2; CDR3 protein: ASSEPTGNQETQY
J gene: TRBJ1-6; V gene: TRBV19; CDR3 protein: ASRDHDSPPLH
J gene: TRBJ2-4; V gene: TRBV5-6; CDR3 protein: ASSSSTSSQY
J gene: TRBJ2-2; V gene: TRBV5-1; CDR3 protein: ASSLTASPTGELF
J gene: TRBJ1-4; V gene: TRBV4-3; CDR3 protein: ASSHAGTGLEKLF
J gene: TRBJ1-2; V gene: TRBV5-1; CDR3 protein: ASSLEGGRYGYT
J gene: TRBJ1-5; V gene: TRBV19; CDR3 protein: ASTTPGSNQPQH
J gene: TRBJ1-5; V gene: TRBV19; CDR3 protein: ASSNRDSYSNQPQH
J gene: TRBJ1-1; V gene: TRBV10-3; CDR3 protein: AISEGGVNTEAF
J gene: TRBJ1-4; V gene: TRBV4-2; CDR3 protein: ASSQQTGGLGEKLF
J gene: TRBJ1-2; V gene: TRBV6-6; CDR3 protein: ASVDSAYGYT
J gene: TRBJ1-2; V gene: TRBV18; CDR3 protein: ASSPGQDPNYGYT
J gene: TRBJ1-1; V gene: TRBV25-1; CDR3 protein: ASSVTGGASEAF
J gene: TRBJ2-2; V gene: TRBV5-1; CDR3 protein: ASSLQGFEELF
J gene: TRBJ1-1; V gene: TRBV6-1; CDR3 protein: ASSVSQGTAFTEAF
J gene: TRBJ1-1; V gene: TRBV5-1; CDR3 protein: ASSFGQEEAF
J gene: TRBJ2-7; V gene: TRBV6-5; CDR3 protein: ASSTTGTYYEQY
J gene: TRBJ1-4; V gene: TRBV7-2; CDR3 protein: ASSLEVAIATNEKLF
J gene: TRBJ2-3; V gene: TRBV7-2; CDR3 protein: ASSADWRADTQY
J gene: TRBJ1-2; V gene: TRBV5-1; CDR3 protein: ASSLLGQGGYT
J gene: TRBJ2-1; V gene: TRBV2; CDR3 protein: ATTRGGPGNEQF
J gene: TRBJ2-3; V gene: TRBV5-8; CDR3 protein: ASSRGLAGASTDTQY
J gene: TRBJ2-1; V gene: TRBV19; CDR3 protein: ASSSTSGGYNEQF
J gene: TRBJ2-5; V gene: TRBV18; CDR3 protein: ASSPLQDRGGETQY
J gene: TRBJ1-1; V gene: TRBV7-2; CDR3 protein: ASSLASGRGNTEAF
J gene: TRBJ1-5; V gene: TRBV2; CDR3 protein: ASREQGWLQPQH
J gene: TRBJ1-3; V gene: TRBV6-5; CDR3 protein: ASSYSKPGTGNTIY